Described below is a single T cell receptor (beta chain) sequence and its context. The sample is drawn from a study of technical replicates of blood from four donors. The CDR3 extends over 17 amino acids. J was trimmed by 4 bases and V by 4 bases; bases with no gene match: 9. CDR1 MDHEN and CDR2 SYDVKM come from the germline V gene. TCRdb keeps only in-frame clones here, not all; method: immunoSEQ multiplex PCR. The sample comprises tens of thousands of clones, just under 95% of which are singletons, and 0.2% to 0.3% rests with the top ten. This clonotype was obtained from a human donor in good health. The J gene is TRBJ2-5, the V gene TRBV28; TRBD2 aligns across 13 bases. The sequenced sample consisted of T cells isolated from PBMCs. CDR3 amino acids: CASSSPWTSGSRETQYF. For the CDR3, the DNA is TGTGCCAGCAGTTCACCCTGGACTAGCGGGAGCAGAGAGACCCAGTACTTC.